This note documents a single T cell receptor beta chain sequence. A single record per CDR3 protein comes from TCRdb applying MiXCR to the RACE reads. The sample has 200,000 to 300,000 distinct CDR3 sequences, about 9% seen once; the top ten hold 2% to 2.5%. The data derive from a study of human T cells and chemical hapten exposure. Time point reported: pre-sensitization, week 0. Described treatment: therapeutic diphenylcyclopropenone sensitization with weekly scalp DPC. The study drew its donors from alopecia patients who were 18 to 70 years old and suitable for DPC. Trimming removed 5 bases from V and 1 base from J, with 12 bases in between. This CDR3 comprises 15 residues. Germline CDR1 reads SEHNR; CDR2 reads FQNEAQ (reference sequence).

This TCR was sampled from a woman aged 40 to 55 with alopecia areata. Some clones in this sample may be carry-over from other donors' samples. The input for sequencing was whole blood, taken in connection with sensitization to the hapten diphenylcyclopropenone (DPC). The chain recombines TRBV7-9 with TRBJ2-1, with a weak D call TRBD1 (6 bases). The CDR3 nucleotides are TGTGCCAGCAGCCCGACAGGACAGTCCTACAATGAGCAGTTCTTC. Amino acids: CASSPTGQSYNEQFF.